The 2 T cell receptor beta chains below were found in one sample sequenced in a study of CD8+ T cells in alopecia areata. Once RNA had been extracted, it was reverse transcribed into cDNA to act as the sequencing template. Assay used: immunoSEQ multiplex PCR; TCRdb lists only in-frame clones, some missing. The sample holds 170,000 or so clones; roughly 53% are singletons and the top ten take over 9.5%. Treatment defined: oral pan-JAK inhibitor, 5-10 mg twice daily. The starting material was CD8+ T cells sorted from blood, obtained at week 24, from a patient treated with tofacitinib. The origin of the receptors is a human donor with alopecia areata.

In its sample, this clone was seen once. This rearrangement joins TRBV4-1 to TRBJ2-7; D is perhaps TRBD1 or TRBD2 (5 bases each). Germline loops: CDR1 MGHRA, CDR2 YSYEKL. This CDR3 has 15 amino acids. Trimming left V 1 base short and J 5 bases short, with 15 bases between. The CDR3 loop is CASSQATRGWDEQYF. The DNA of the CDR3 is TGCGCCAGCAGCCAAGCAACTAGGGGCTGGGACGAGCAGTACTTC.

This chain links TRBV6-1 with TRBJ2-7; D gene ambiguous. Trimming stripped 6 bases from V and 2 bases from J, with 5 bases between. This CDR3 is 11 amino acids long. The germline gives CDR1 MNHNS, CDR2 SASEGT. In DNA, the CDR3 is TGTGCCAGCAGCTTTGCCTACGAGCAGTACTTC. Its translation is CASSFAYEQYF.